This record concerns one T cell receptor beta chain sequence. Its matching antigen is unknown. These data are taken from a study of T cell repertoires in cytomegalovirus infection. The overall study: Selection of CMV epitopes for the study included recently identified HLA-C-restricted and well-studied HLA-B-restricted ones.

TCRdb recomputed calls from the reads with MiXCR, one row per CDR3 protein. The table shows roughly 500,000 distinct CDR3 sequences, with 40% to 50% occurring only once. CDR1 is SGHAT, CDR2 FQNNGV, per germline. The CDR3 loop spans 19 amino acids. V dropped 3 bases and J dropped 3; count of bases not matched to a gene: 14. The chain combines TRBV11-2 with TRBJ2-3; TRBD2 matches at 11 bases. The sequence was obtained from a human donor in good health (CMV status not recorded). Some clones in this sample may be carry-over from other donors' samples. This specimen was cultured PBMCs, taken from culture after CMV antigen stimulation. The chain's CDR3 is CASSFHPTPGTSGTDTQYF. The CDR3 nucleotides read TGTGCCAGCAGCTTCCACCCTACCCCCGGGACTAGCGGAACAGATACGCAGTATTTT.